A selection of T cell receptor beta chains follows, all from one sample in a study of blood T cells in healthy people across ages. TCRdb reprocessed the 5' RACE reads with MiXCR, giving one entry per CDR3 protein. The repertoire holds more than 1 million distinct CDR3 sequences, with 40% to 50% as singletons. Sequenced sample: blood. Receptors originate from a woman between 55 and 75 years old in good health. CDR3s include the opening cysteine and the closing phenylalanine or tryptophan. The order of the fields is D gene, V gene, J gene, clone size, CDR3 protein, CDR3 DNA. D genes are given only for firm matches. The size field is filled for only some rows; it gives once, few, many or a size class.

D gene: TRBD2
V gene: TRBV7-9
J gene: TRBJ2-1
clone size: -
CDR3 protein: CASSVSVGGPDNEQFF
CDR3 DNA: TGTGCCAGCAGCGTTAGTGTGGGAGGGCCAGACAATGAGCAGTTCTTC

D gene: -
V gene: TRBV6-1
J gene: TRBJ2-5
clone size: once
CDR3 protein: CASRGTASTGEQYF
CDR3 DNA: TGTGCCAGCAGGGGGACAGCCTCTACGGGGGAGCAGTACTTC

D gene: -
V gene: TRBV14
J gene: TRBJ2-3
clone size: -
CDR3 protein: CANSRWGRADTQYF
CDR3 DNA: TGTGCCAACAGCCGCTGGGGCCGCGCAGATACGCAGTATTTT

D gene: TRBD2
V gene: TRBV7-9
J gene: TRBJ2-7
clone size: -
CDR3 protein: CASSPPGGGSNEQYF
CDR3 DNA: TGTGCCAGCAGCCCGCCGGGTGGCGGGAGTAATGAGCAGTACTTC

D gene: TRBD1
V gene: TRBV12-3/TRBV12-4
J gene: TRBJ1-2
clone size: few
CDR3 protein: CASRGQGAMSGYTF
CDR3 DNA: TGTGCCAGCAGGGGCCAGGGGGCGATGAGTGGCTACACCTTC

D gene: -
V gene: TRBV4-1
J gene: TRBJ2-7
clone size: few
CDR3 protein: CASSQPGRRSSYEQYF
CDR3 DNA: TGCGCCAGCAGCCAACCTGGACGCCGAAGCTCCTACGAGCAGTACTTC

D gene: -
V gene: TRBV7-9
J gene: TRBJ2-3
clone size: -
CDR3 protein: CASSLGCAQYF
CDR3 DNA: TGTGCCAGCAGCTTAGGGTGCGCGCAGTATTTT

D gene: -
V gene: TRBV4-1
J gene: TRBJ1-2
clone size: -
CDR3 protein: CASSQDVGRGRDGYTF
CDR3 DNA: TGCGCCAGCAGCCAAGATGTCGGCAGGGGAAGGGATGGCTACACCTTC

D gene: -
V gene: TRBV3-1
J gene: TRBJ2-1
clone size: -
CDR3 protein: CASSYPGGGPQGSYNEQFF
CDR3 DNA: TGTGCCAGCAGCTATCCCGGTGGGGGTCCCCAGGGCTCCTACAATGAGCAGTTCTTC

D gene: -
V gene: TRBV10-3
J gene: TRBJ1-1
clone size: -
CDR3 protein: CAINGGPNMNTEAFF
CDR3 DNA: TGTGCCATCAACGGGGGACCGAATATGAACACTGAAGCTTTCTTT

D gene: -
V gene: TRBV30
J gene: TRBJ2-5
clone size: -
CDR3 protein: CAWTRLPRETQYF
CDR3 DNA: TGTGCCTGGACCAGACTTCCGCGGGAGACCCAGTACTTC

D gene: TRBD2
V gene: TRBV20-1
J gene: TRBJ2-4
clone size: -
CDR3 protein: CSASFKGPSGSSSKNIQYF
CDR3 DNA: TGCAGTGCTAGTTTTAAGGGACCTAGCGGGAGTTCATCCAAAAACATTCAGTACTTC

D gene: -
V gene: TRBV29-1
J gene: TRBJ2-7
clone size: -
CDR3 protein: CSVEGHGQSYEQYF
CDR3 DNA: TGCAGCGTTGAAGGGCACGGACAGAGCTACGAGCAGTACTTC

D gene: -
V gene: TRBV7-8
J gene: TRBJ2-1
clone size: few
CDR3 protein: CASSLVVGSTYNEQFF
CDR3 DNA: TGTGCCAGCAGCTTAGTTGTCGGGAGCACCTACAATGAGCAGTTCTTC

D gene: -
V gene: TRBV28
J gene: TRBJ2-1
clone size: -
CDR3 protein: CASSTTGTGSASLSYNEQFF
CDR3 DNA: TGTGCCAGCAGTACTACCGGGACTGGGTCAGCGTCGCTCTCCTACAATGAGCAGTTCTTC

D gene: -
V gene: TRBV21-1
J gene: TRBJ2-1
clone size: -
CDR3 protein: CASKIAGGIGSYNEQFF
CDR3 DNA: TGTGCCAGCAAGATAGCGGGAGGCATAGGTTCCTACAATGAGCAGTTCTTC

D gene: -
V gene: TRBV20-1
J gene: TRBJ1-5
clone size: -
CDR3 protein: CSARDPGAHQPQHF
CDR3 DNA: TGCAGTGCTAGAGATCCAGGGGCGCATCAGCCCCAGCATTTT

D gene: -
V gene: TRBV7-8
J gene: TRBJ2-3
clone size: -
CDR3 protein: CASSLGPHTDTQYF
CDR3 DNA: TGTGCCAGCAGCTTAGGACCCCACACAGATACGCAGTATTTT

D gene: TRBD2
V gene: TRBV2
J gene: TRBJ2-7
clone size: -
CDR3 protein: CASYGDSGRAVYEQYF
CDR3 DNA: TGTGCCAGCTATGGCGATAGCGGGAGGGCCGTGTACGAGCAGTACTTC

D gene: -
V gene: TRBV4-1
J gene: TRBJ2-1
clone size: -
CDR3 protein: CASSREVAGSYNEQFF
CDR3 DNA: TGCGCCAGCAGCCGAGAAGTCGCGGGGTCCTACAATGAGCAGTTCTTC

D gene: TRBD1
V gene: TRBV7-8
J gene: TRBJ1-5
clone size: -
CDR3 protein: CASSPGQFNQPQHF
CDR3 DNA: TGTGCCAGCAGCCCGGGACAGTTCAATCAGCCCCAGCATTTT

D gene: -
V gene: TRBV28
J gene: TRBJ1-5
clone size: -
CDR3 protein: CASRPGGRQPQHF
CDR3 DNA: TGTGCCAGCCGTCCTGGGGGCCGGCAGCCCCAGCATTTT

D gene: -
V gene: TRBV15
J gene: TRBJ2-4
clone size: many
CDR3 protein: CATSRDRDLSNIQYF
CDR3 DNA: TGTGCCACCAGCAGAGATCGGGACCTCTCCAACATTCAGTACTTC

D gene: -
V gene: TRBV20-1
J gene: TRBJ1-2
clone size: few
CDR3 protein: CSARARGLYLYGYTF
CDR3 DNA: TGCAGTGCTAGAGCCCGGGGCCTATACCTCTATGGCTACACCTTC

D gene: TRBD2
V gene: TRBV6-5
J gene: TRBJ2-1
clone size: few
CDR3 protein: CASSYSASGMGDEQFF
CDR3 DNA: TGTGCCAGCAGTTACTCAGCTAGCGGGATGGGCGATGAGCAGTTCTTC

D gene: -
V gene: TRBV7-2
J gene: TRBJ1-6
clone size: few
CDR3 protein: CASSLPGRPLHF
CDR3 DNA: TGTGCCAGCAGCCTACCAGGGCGCCCCCTCCACTTT

D gene: -
V gene: TRBV15
J gene: TRBJ2-5
clone size: few
CDR3 protein: CATSSVRGGYVAQYF
CDR3 DNA: TGTGCCACCAGCAGTGTGAGGGGGGGATACGTGGCCCAGTACTTC